This T cell receptor beta chain was captured by sequencing in a study of shared clonotypes between healthy human individuals (TCRdb year 2020). Background on the whole study: Three men and a couple of women, aged 18 to 49 years, made up the cohort. For each donor, CD4 naive and CD4 memory were each given three plates, CD8 naive was given two plates, and CD8 memory was given one plate. The study deeply sequenced blood TCR repertoires of about 5 healthy adults to estimate repertoire size and the extent of clonotype sharing between individuals. Leukapheresis yielded between about 0.9 and 10 billion PBMCs per donor. Different laboratories and diverse techniques were used to prepare libraries and sequence TCR repertoires, to increase sequencing depth and limit assay-specific biases.

Using the deep immunoSEQ assay, TCR CDR3 regions were amplified from genomic DNA by multiplex PCR. For each cell subset, the extracted genomic DNA was distributed evenly across all wells of several immunoSEQ 96-well plates, and each plate served as one replicate. For sorted subsets, about 200 ng genomic DNA, equal to some 28,000 T cell genomes, was loaded into each replicate PCR. The purified libraries were quantified using a Qubit 3.0 fluorometer, sized with a Bioanalyzer 2100, and then quantified again using the KAPA Library Quantification kit. Each immunoSEQ 96-well plate was sequenced on its own single-read 150-cycle Illumina NextSeq 550 flow cell. The authors' pipeline ran thus. Because the immunoSEQ output held only junctional sequences and lacked quality scores, the filtering could not match the filtering applied to full-length reads. Sequences were annotated with PyIR, a Python wrapper for IgBLAST v1.9, using IMGT germline references to assign V/J genes and CDR3. Reads were filtered out if the reads had weak V/J assignments (E-value above 1e-6), no CDR3, stop codons, out-of-frame junctions, or ambiguous translated residues. V3J clonotypes were defined as sequences sharing an identical inferred V gene, J gene, and CDR3 amino acid sequence. To compute the percentage overlap between repertoires, the number of shared unique clonotypes was divided by the size of the smaller repertoire. Richness of each repertoire was evaluated using RTK rarefaction, the Chao1 estimator, and Recon v2.1 estimates of unobserved clonotypes. Generation probabilities were computed with OLGA for all TCRbeta clonotypes obtained by the gDNA method from four donors. TCRdb stores this immuneACCESS table with in-frame sequences only. Part of the clones is absent; in the studies checked, under half of the shortfall reflects unresolved V genes, and no reason is known for the rest. V and J calls and clone size are as listed in that table; D and trimming were resolved from the DNA. The sample contains about 2 million clones, about 95% of them found a single time. The ten top clones hold roughly 1% of the sample.

CD8 naive samples were obtained by positive selection for CCR7 among CD45RO-negative cells, yielding a CD45RA+CCR7+ population from which TemRA cells were excluded. The donors were healthy, HIV-negative adults who had no recently reported acute infections or vaccinations. All donors were Caucasian adults living in Nashville, Tennessee, USA. After blood collection by leukapheresis, PBMCs were isolated using Ficoll-Histopaque density gradient centrifugation and then cryopreserved in the vapor phase of liquid nitrogen. Analytical flow cytometry was used to check the purity and quantity of each magnetically sorted T cell population. From each sorted fraction, genomic DNA was isolated and quantified by UV absorbance on a Nanodrop 2000c. Points the paper makes about the study in general: Because the study included only a small number of donors, the genetic and exposure-history diversity represented was limited. Compared with non-shared clonotypes, the clonotypes found in all four sorted-subset donors had higher generation probabilities. Rarefaction of sorted-subset datasets indicated incomplete sequencing despite the large sequencing depth. Naive subsets generally had larger estimated clonotype richness than memory subsets did. Based on pairwise subsampling, the degree of clonotype sharing among donors was expected to be affected by sequencing depth. About 5% of naive CD4, roughly 3.6% of naive CD8, 2.3% of memory CD4, and less than 0.45% of memory CD8 clonotypes were shared across several donors. Only blood was sampled, and tissue TCR repertoires likely differ from those in blood.

Compared with germline, V lacks 4 bases and J lacks 3 bases; bases without a gene match: 12. The germline V gene gives CDR1 as SGHAT and CDR2 as FQNNGV. Inclusive of the bounding cysteine and phenylalanine, the CDR3 is 16 residues long. Solely the CDR3 DNA is kept, with 48 bases framed from the first base. On this clone: Its antigen has not been determined. No much larger clone exists at a distance of one base, and base qualities are not known.

This sequence uses TRBV11-2 and TRBJ2-7; 7 middle bases align to TRBD2. This receptor was identified in a man aged 18 to 30 in good health. The sample comprised naive CD8+ T cells sorted from blood. The cell subset or site tag for this specimen amounts to: CD45RA+CCR7+. The DNA sequence follows: TGTGCCAGCAGCTCGGGGCCCGGGGGGAACTACTACGAGCAGTACTTC. It specifies CASSSGPGGNYYEQYF.